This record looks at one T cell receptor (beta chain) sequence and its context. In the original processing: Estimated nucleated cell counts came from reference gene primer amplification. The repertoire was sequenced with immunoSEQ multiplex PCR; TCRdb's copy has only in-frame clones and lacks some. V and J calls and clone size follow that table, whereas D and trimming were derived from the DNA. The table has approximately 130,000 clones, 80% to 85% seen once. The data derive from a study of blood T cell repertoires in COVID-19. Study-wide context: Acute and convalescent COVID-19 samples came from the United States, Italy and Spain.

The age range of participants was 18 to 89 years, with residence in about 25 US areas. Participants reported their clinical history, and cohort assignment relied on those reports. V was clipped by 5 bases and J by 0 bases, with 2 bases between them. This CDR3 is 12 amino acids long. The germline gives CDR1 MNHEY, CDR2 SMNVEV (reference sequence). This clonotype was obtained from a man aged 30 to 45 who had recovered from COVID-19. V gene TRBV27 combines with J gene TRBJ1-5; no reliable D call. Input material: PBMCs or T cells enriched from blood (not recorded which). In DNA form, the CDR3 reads TGTGCCAGCAGTCATAGCAATCAGCCCCAGCATTTT. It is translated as CASSHSNQPQHF.